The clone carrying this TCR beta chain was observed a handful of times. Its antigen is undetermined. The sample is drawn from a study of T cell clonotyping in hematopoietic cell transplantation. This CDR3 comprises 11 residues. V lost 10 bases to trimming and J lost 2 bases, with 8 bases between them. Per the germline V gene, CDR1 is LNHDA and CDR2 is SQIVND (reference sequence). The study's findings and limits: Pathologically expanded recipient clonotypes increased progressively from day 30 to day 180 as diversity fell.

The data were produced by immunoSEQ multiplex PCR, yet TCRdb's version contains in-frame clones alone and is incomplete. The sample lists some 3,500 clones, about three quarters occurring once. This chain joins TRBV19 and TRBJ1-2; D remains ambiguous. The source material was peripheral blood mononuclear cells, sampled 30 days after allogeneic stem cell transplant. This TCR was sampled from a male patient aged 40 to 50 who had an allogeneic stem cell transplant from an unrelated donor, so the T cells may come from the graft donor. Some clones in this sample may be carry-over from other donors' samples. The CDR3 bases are TGTGCCACCCCAGCCAACTATGGCTACACCTTC. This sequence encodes CATPANYGYTF.